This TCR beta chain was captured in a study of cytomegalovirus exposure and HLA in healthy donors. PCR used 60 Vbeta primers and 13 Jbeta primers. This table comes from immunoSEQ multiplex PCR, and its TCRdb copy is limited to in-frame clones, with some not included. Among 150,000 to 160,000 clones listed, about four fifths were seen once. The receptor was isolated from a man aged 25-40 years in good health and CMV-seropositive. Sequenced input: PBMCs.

For the CDR3, the DNA is TGTGCCAGTAGTACTAGGGACAGCAGAGGTACAAGTGAGCAGTTCTTC. This translates into CASSTRDSRGTSEQFF. This chain links TRBV19 with TRBJ2-1; 7 nucleotides line up with TRBD1. The length of the CDR3 is 16 residues. J was trimmed by 9 bases and V by 4 bases; bases with no gene match: 15. Germline V gene sequence: CDR1 LNHDA, CDR2 SQIVND (reference sequence).